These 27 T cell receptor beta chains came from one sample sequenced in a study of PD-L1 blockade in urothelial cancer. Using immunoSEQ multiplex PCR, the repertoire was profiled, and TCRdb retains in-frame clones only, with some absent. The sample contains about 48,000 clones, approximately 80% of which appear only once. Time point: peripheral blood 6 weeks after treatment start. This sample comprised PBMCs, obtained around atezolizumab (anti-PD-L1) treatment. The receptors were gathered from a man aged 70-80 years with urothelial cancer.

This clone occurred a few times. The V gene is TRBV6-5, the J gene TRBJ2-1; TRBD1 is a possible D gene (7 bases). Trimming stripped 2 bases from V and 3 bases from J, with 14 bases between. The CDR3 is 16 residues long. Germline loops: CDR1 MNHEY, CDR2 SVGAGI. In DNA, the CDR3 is TGTGCCAGCAGTTACGATATCCAGGGGGGCTACAATGAGCAGTTCTTC. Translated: CASSYDIQGGYNEQFF.

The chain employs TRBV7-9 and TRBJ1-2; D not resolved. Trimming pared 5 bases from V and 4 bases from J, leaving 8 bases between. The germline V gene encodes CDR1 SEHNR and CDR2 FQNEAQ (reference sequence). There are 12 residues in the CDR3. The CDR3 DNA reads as TGTGCCAGCAGCCAAAATTTCTATGGCTACACCTTC. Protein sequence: CASSQNFYGYTF.

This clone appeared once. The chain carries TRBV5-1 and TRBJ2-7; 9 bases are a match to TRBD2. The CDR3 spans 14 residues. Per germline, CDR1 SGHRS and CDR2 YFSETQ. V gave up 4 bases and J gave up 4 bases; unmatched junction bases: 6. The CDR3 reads CASSKGLADYEQYF. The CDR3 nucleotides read TGCGCCAGCAGCAAGGGACTAGCAGATTACGAGCAGTACTTC.

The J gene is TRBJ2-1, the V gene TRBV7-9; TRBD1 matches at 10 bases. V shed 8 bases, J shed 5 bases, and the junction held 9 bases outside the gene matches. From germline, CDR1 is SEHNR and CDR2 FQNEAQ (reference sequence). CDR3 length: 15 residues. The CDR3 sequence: CASSFRTGGNNEQFF. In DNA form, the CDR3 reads TGTGCCAGCTCTTTTCGGACAGGGGGAAACAATGAGCAGTTCTTC.

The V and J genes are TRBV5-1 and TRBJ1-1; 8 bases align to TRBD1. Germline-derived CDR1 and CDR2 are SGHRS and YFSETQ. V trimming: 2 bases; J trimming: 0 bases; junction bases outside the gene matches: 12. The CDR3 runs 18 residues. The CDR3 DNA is TGCGCCAGCAGCTTAGGACAGGGCAACACCATAATGAACACTGAAGCTTTCTTT. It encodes CASSLGQGNTIMNTEAFF.

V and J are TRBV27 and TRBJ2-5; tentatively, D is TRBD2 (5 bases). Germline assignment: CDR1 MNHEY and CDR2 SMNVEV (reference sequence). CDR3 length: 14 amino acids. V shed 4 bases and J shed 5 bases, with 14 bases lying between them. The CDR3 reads CASSSQGLGETQYF. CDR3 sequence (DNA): TGTGCCAGCAGTTCCCAAGGACTCGGGGAGACCCAGTACTTC.

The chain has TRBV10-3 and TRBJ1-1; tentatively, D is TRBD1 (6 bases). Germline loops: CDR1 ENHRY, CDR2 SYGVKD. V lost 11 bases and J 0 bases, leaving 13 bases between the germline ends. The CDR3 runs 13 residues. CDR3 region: CAYREQLNTEAFF. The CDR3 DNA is TGTGCCTACAGGGAACAGTTGAACACTGAAGCTTTCTTT.

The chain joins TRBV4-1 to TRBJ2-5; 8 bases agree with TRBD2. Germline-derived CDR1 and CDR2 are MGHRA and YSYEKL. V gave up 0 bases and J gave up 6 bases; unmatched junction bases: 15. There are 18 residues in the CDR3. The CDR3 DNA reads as TGCGCCAGCAGCCAAGATCATCGTAACGGACTAGCTATGCAGACCCAGTACTTC. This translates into CASSQDHRNGLAMQTQYF.

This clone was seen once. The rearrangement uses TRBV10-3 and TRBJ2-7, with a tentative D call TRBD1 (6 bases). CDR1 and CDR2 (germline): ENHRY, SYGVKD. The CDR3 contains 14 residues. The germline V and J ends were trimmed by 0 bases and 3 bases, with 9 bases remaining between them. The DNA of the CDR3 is TGTGCCATCAGTGAGTCGGTAGGGGGCTACGAGCAGTACTTC. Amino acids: CAISESVGGYEQYF.

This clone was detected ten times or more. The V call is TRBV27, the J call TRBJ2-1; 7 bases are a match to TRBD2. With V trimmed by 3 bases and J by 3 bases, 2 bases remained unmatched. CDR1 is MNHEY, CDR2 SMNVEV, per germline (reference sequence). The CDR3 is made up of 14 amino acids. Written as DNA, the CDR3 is TGTGCCAGCAGTTTGCGGGAGTTCTACAATGAGCAGTTCTTC. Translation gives CASSLREFYNEQFF.

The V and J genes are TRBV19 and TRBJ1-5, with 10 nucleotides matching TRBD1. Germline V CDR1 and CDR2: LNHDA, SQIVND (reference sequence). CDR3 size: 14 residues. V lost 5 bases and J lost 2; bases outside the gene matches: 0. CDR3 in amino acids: CASSGTGGNQPQHF. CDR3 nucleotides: TGTGCCAGTAGTGGGACAGGGGGCAATCAGCCCCAGCATTTT. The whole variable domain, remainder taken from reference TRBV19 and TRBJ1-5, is DGGITQSPKYLFRKEGQNVTLSCEQNLNHDAMYWYRQDPGQGLRLIYYSQIVNDFQKGDIAEGYSVSREKKESFPLTVTSAQKNPTAFYLCASSGTGGNQPQHFGDGTRLSIL.

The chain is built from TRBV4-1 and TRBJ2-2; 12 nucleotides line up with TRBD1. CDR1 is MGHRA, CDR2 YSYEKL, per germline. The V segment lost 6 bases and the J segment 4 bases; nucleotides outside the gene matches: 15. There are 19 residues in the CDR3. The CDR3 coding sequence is TGCGCCAGCAGGCACAGGCCGGGACAGGGGGCCGTGGGCACCGGGGAGCTGTTTTTT. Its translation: CASRHRPGQGAVGTGELFF.

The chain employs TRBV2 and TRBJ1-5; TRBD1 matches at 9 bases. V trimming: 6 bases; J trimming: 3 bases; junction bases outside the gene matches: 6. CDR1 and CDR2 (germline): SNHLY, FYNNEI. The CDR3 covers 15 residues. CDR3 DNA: TGTGCCAGCAGCGAGGGACAGGGAATCAATCAGCCCCAGCATTTT. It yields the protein CASSEGQGINQPQHF.

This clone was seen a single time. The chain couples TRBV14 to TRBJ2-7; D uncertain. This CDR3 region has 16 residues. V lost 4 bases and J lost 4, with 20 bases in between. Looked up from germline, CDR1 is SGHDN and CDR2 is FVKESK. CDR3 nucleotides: TGTGCCAGCAGCCCGACCCCAGAGGCGTCGATATACGAGCAGTACTTC. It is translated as CASSPTPEASIYEQYF.

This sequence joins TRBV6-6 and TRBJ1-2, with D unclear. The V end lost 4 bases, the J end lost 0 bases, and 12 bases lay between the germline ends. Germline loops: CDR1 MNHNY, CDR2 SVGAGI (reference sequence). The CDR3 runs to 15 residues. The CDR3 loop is CASSSGQLANYGYTF. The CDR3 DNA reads TGTGCCAGCAGTTCCGGCCAGCTAGCTAACTATGGCTACACCTTC.

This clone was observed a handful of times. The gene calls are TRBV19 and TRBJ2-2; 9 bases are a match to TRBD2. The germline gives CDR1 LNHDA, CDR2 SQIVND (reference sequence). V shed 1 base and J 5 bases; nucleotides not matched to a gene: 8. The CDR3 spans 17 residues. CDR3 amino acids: CASSIGGGTSWTGELFF. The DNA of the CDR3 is TGTGCCAGTAGTATAGGGGGAGGGACTAGCTGGACCGGGGAGCTGTTTTTT.

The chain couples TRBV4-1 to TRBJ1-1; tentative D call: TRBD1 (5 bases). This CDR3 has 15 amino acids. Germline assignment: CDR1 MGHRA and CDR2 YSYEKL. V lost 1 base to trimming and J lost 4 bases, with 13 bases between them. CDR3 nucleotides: TGCGCCAGCAGCCAAGCGGGGGGAGCCCCCACTGAAGCTTTCTTT. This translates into CASSQAGGAPTEAFF.

The CDR3 reads CASSLALAGKNEQFF. The CDR3 DNA reads as TGTGCCAGCAGCTTAGCACTAGCGGGTAAAAATGAGCAGTTCTTC. The chain uses TRBV7-8 and TRBJ2-1, with 9 bases matching TRBD2. The germline V gene encodes CDR1 SGHVS and CDR2 FQNEAQ. The CDR3 sequence is 15 residues long. V lost 0 bases, J lost 7 bases, and 4 bases stayed unmatched. Filled out from reference TRBV7-8 and TRBJ2-1, the complete variable domain reads GAGVSQSPRYKVAKRGQDVALRCDPISGHVSLFWYQQALGQGPEFLTYFQNEAQLDKSGLPSDRFFAERPEGSVSTLKIQRTQQEDSAVYLCASSLALAGKNEQFFGPGTRLTVL.

The CDR3 protein is CASRIHRDSSFRGDQPQHF. CDR3 sequence (DNA): TGTGCCAGCAGAATTCACCGGGACTCTTCCTTTCGGGGGGATCAGCCCCAGCATTTT. The rearrangement uses TRBV7-9 and TRBJ1-5; a weak D match, TRBD1 (5 bases). In germline, CDR1 is SEHNR, CDR2 FQNEAQ (reference sequence). The CDR3 spans 19 residues. Trimming took 6 bases from V and 5 from J, leaving 29 bases between them.

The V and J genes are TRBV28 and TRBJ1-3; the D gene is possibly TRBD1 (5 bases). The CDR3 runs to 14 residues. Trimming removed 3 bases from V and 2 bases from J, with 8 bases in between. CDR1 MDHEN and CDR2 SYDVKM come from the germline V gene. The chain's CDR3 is CASSFGGTGNTIYF. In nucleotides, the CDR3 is TGTGCCAGCAGTTTCGGGGGAACTGGAAACACCATATATTTT.

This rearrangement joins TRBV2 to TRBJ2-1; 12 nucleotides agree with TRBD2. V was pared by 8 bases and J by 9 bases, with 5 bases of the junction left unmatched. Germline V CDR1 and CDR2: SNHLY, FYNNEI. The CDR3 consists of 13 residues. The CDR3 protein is CASASGRAFEQFF. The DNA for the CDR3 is TGTGCCAGCGCTAGCGGGAGGGCCTTTGAGCAGTTCTTC.

The CDR3 sequence is CASSSLDITGGPGTQYF. The CDR3 DNA is TGTGCCAGCAGTTCCCTCGACATCACAGGCGGCCCCGGGACCCAGTACTTC. The genes are TRBV28 and TRBJ2-5; a possible D gene is TRBD1 (5 bases). CDR1 and CDR2 from the germline V gene are MDHEN and SYDVKM. Trimming shortened V by 4 bases and J by 7 bases, and 25 bases separated the two germline ends. The CDR3 length is 17 residues. Based on the CDR3 plus reference TRBV28 and TRBJ2-5, the full variable domain is DVKVTQSSRYLVKRTGEKVFLECVQDMDHENMFWYRQDPGLGLRLIYFSYDVKMKEKGDIPEGYSVSREKKERFSLILESASTNQTSMYLCASSSLDITGGPGTQYFGPGTRLLVL.

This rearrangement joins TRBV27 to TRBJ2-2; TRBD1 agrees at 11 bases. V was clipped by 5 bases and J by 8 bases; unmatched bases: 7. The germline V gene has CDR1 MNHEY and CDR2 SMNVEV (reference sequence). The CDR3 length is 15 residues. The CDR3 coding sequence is TGTGCCAGCAGTCCCCGGACAGGGGGCTTTGGGGAGCTGTTTTTT. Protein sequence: CASSPRTGGFGELFF.

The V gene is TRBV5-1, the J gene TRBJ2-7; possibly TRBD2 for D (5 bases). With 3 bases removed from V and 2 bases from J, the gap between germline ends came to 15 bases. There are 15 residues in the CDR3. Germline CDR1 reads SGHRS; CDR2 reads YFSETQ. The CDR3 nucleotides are TGCGCCAGCAGCTCACGGGATCTTCGGCCCTACGAGCAGTACTTC. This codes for CASSSRDLRPYEQYF.

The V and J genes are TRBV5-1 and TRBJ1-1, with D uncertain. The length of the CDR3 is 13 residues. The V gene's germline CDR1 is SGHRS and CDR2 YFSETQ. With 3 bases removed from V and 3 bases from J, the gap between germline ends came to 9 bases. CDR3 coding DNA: TGCGCCAGCAGCTCCTCTTCCTACACTGAAGCTTTCTTT. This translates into CASSSSSYTEAFF.

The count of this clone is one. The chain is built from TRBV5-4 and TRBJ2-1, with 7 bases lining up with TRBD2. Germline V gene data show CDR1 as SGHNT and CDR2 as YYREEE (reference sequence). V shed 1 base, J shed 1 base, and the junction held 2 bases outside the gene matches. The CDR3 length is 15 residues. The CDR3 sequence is CASSLSSGSYNEQFF. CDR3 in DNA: TGTGCCAGCAGCTTGTCTAGCGGTTCCTACAATGAGCAGTTCTTC. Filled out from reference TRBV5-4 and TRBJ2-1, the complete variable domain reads ETGVTQSPTHLIKTRGQQVTLRCSSQSGHNTVSWYQQALGQGPQFIFQYYREEENGRGNFPPRFSGLQFPNYSSELNVNALELDDSALYLCASSLSSGSYNEQFFGPGTRLTVL.

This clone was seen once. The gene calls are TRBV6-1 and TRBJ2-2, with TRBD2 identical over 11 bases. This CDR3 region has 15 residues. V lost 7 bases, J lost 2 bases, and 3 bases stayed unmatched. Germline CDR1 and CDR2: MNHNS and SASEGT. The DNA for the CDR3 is TGTGCCAGCACACTAGCGGGAGCCAACACCGGGGAGCTGTTTTTT. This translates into CASTLAGANTGELFF.